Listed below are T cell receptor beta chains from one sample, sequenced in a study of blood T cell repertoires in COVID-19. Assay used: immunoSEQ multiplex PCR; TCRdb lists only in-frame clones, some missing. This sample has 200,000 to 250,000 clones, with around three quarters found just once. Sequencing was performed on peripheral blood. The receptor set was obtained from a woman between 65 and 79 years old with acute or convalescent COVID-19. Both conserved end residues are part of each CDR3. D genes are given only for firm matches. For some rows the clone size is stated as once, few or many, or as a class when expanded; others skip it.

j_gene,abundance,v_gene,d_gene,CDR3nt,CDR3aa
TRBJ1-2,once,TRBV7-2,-,TGTGCCAGCACCACTTCGGTTTCGGAGACGACTAACTATGGCTACACCTTC,CASTTSVSETTNYGYTF
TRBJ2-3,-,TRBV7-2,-,TGTGCCAGCAGCTCGGGCGGGACCTCCACAGATACGCAGTATTTT,CASSSGGTSTDTQYF
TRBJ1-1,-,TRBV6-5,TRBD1,TGTGCCAGCACCCTACAGGGGGACACTGAAGCTTTCTTT,CASTLQGDTEAFF
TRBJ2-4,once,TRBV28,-,TGTGCCAGCAGGGGGCAGGGGAACAACATTCAGTACTTC,CASRGQGNNIQYF
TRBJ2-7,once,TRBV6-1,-,TGTGCCAGCAGTGCAACTTCCGGGACTGGTTGGGGTCCCTACGAGCAGTACTTC,CASSATSGTGWGPYEQYF
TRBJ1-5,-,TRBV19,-,TGTGCCAGTAGTATAAAAGGACAGAGCAATCAGCCCCAGCATTTT,CASSIKGQSNQPQHF
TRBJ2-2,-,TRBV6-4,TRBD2,TGTGCCAGCAGTGACGGGACTAGGGAGGTCACCGGGGAGCTGTTTTTT,CASSDGTREVTGELFF
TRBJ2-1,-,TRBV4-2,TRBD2,TGTGCCAGCAGCCAAGAACTAGCGGGAGGGCCTTTCAATGAGCAGTTCTTC,CASSQELAGGPFNEQFF
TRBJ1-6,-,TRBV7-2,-,TGTGCCAGCAGGCAAGGAGGGCTGAGTGTATCACCCCTCCACTTT,CASRQGGLSVSPLHF
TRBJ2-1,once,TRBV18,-,TGTGCCAGCTCACCTGGGACTCCGGCAGACAATGAGCAGTTCTTC,CASSPGTPADNEQFF
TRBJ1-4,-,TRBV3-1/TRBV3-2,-,TGTGCCAGCAGCCCGGACACCGCGAATGAAAAACTGTTTTTT,CASSPDTANEKLFF
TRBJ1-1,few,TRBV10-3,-,TGTGCCATCAGTGAGTCATGGGAGGCTTTCTTT,CAISESWEAFF
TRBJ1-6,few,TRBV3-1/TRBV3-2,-,TGTGCCAGCAGCCAGTCCTACGATAATTCACCCCTCCACTTT,CASSQSYDNSPLHF
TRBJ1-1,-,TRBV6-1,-,TGTGCCAGCAGTGATCGGGGGGCTCTGAACACTGAAGCTTTCTTT,CASSDRGALNTEAFF
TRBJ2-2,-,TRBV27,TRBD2,TGTGCCAGCAGCTATCTAGCGGGAGGTACGAACACCGGGGAGCTGTTTTTT,CASSYLAGGTNTGELFF
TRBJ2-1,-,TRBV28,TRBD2,TGTGCCAGCAGTTGGAGCGGGAGGGGGTCCTACAATGAGCAGTTCTTC,CASSWSGRGSYNEQFF
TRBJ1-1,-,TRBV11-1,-,TGTGCCAGCAGCCCCGATGGGGGGGGGAAAGCTTTCTTT,CASSPDGGGKAFF
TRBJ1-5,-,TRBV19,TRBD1,TGTGCCAGTAGTGTTTCAGGGGGCCATCAGCCCCAGCATTTT,CASSVSGGHQPQHF
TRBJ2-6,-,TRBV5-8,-,TGTGCCAGCAGCATCCCGGGACATCACTCTGGGGCCAACGTCCTGACTTTC,CASSIPGHHSGANVLTF
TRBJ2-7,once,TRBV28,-,TGTGCCAGCAGTTTATGGGGCAGGGATCCCTACGAGCAGTACTTC,CASSLWGRDPYEQYF
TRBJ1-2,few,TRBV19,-,TGTGCCAGTACCGGGGGGCCCGCTGGGTATGGCTACACCTTC,CASTGGPAGYGYTF
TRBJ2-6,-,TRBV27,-,TGTGCCAGCAGTTTCACGGGGATTCGCTCTGGGGCCAACGTCCTGACTTTC,CASSFTGIRSGANVLTF
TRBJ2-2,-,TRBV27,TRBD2,TGTGCCAGCACCGTACTAGCGGGAGGGCCTCGGACCGGGGAGCTGTTTTTT,CASTVLAGGPRTGELFF
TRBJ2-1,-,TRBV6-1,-,TGTGCCAGCAGTGAACCCCTAGGGGCGGTCAATGAGCAGTTCTTC,CASSEPLGAVNEQFF
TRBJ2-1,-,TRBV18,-,TGTGCCAGCTCACCATTGCAGGGTCCTACGCCCTACAATGAGCAGTTCTTC,CASSPLQGPTPYNEQFF
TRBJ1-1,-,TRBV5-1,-,TGCGCCAGCAGCTTGACGGGGGGGAACACTGAAGCTTTCTTT,CASSLTGGNTEAFF
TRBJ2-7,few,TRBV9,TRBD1,TGTGCCAGCAGCGTAGGGGACAGCTACTCCTACGAGCAGTACTTC,CASSVGDSYSYEQYF
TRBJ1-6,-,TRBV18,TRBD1,TGTGCCAGCTCACCAGCAGGGGGCGATTCACCCCTCCACTTT,CASSPAGGDSPLHF
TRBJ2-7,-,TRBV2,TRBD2,TGTGCCAGCAGGACTAGCGGGATTTACGAGCAGTACTTC,CASRTSGIYEQYF
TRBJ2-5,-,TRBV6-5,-,TGTGCCAGCAGAACAGGGACCCAAGAGACCCAGTACTTC,CASRTGTQETQYF
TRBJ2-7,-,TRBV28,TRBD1,TGTGCCAGCAACCCTCCCATGGGACAGGGACTCTACGAGCAGTACTTC,CASNPPMGQGLYEQYF
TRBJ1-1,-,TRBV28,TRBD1,TGTGCCAGCAGTCTGACAGGGTGGGGGAACACTGAAGCTTTCTTT,CASSLTGWGNTEAFF
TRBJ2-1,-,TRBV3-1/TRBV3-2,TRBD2,TGTGCCAGCAGCCCGGGGACTAGAAATTCGGATGAGCAGTTCTTC,CASSPGTRNSDEQFF
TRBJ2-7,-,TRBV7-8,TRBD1,TGTGCCAGCAGCTCTAGACAGGGGGCCGTCTCCTACGAGCAGTACTTC,CASSSRQGAVSYEQYF
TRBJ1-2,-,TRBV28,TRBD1,TGTGCCAGCAGTAACCCCGGGACAGCGTCTTTACGGTATGGCTACACCTTC,CASSNPGTASLRYGYTF
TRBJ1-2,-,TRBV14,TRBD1,TGTGCCAGCAGCCAAATGGGGACAGACTATGGCTACACCTTC,CASSQMGTDYGYTF
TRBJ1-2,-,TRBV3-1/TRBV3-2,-,TGTGCCAGCAGCCAGGGAGACATTAACTATGGCTACACCTTC,CASSQGDINYGYTF
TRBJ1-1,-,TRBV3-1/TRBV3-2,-,TGTGCCAGCAGCCGCTCAGACGGGGATGAAGCTTTCTTT,CASSRSDGDEAFF
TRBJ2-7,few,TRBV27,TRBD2,TGTGCCAGCAGTTTCCAGCGGGGGCCCTACGAGCAGTACTTC,CASSFQRGPYEQYF
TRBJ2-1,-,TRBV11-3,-,TGTGCCAGCAGCTTAGGCGGCTCTTTCAATGAGCAGTTCTTC,CASSLGGSFNEQFF
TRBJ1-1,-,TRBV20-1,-,TGCAGTGCTAGTGGGCTAGGTGACCTGAACACTGAAGCTTTCTTT,CSASGLGDLNTEAFF
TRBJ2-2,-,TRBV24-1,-,TGTGCCACCAGTGATTGGCAGGGGACGAACACCGGGGAGCTGTTTTTT,CATSDWQGTNTGELFF
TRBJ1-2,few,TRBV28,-,TGTGCCAGCAGTTTAAACCCTAAGAACTATGGCTACACCTTC,CASSLNPKNYGYTF
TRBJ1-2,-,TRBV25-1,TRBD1,TGTACCAGCAGTGAATGGCTGACAGGGGGCGGCTATGGCTACACCTTC,CTSSEWLTGGGYGYTF
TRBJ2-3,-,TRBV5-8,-,TGTGCCAGCAGCCAAGCAACGAGGTCTAGCACAGATACGCAGTATTTT,CASSQATRSSTDTQYF
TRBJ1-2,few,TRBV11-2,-,TGTGCCAGCAGCTTAGCGAGTGTTGGTGGGGCGGGGTACACCTTC,CASSLASVGGAGYTF
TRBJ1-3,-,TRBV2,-,TGTGCCAGCAGTGTAACACAGGGTTCTGGAAACACCATATATTTT,CASSVTQGSGNTIYF
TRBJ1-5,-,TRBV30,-,TGTGCCTGGGGGGACACGGAATACGATCAGCCCCAGCATTTT,CAWGDTEYDQPQHF
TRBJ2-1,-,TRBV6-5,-,TGTGCCAGCAGGAACCGTATAGGGGTCAATGAGCAGTTCTTC,CASRNRIGVNEQFF
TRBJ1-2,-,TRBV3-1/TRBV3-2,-,TGTGCCAGCAGCCACCCAGGGCAGGATTATGGCTACACCTTC,CASSHPGQDYGYTF
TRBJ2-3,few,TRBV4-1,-,TGCGCCAGCAGCCGAAGGATGAGACTAGGAGTTCCAGATACGCAGTATTTT,CASSRRMRLGVPDTQYF
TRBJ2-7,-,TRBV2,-,TGTGCCAGCATAGCGGAGAGGGCCGGACACGAGCAGTACTTC,CASIAERAGHEQYF